A single sample is the source of the 23 T cell receptor beta chains below, sequenced in a study of T cells in Graves' hyperthyroidism and ophthalmopathy (dated by TCRdb to about 2019). Receptor libraries were prepared by multiplex PCR. Reads for this sample came from an Illumina HiSeq 2000. Amplification of TCR beta CDR3 regions was carried out from RNA transcripts. The TCR CDR3 was subjected to a first round of RT-PCR using the HTBI primer set and the Qiagen OneStep RT-PCR kit. TCRdb reprocessing: public reads trimmed at Q25 with fastp, clones called with MiXCR, in-frame beta chains kept. CDR3 protein sequences are deduplicated, and each keeps its most common genes and DNA. Across this sample there are roughly 330,000 distinct CDR3 sequences, with about 15% seen only once. The top ten constitute 33% of the sample. The source material was blood. These receptors all come from a man aged 30 to 39 with Graves' hyperthyroidism.

The chain carries TRBV7-3 and TRBJ2-3; D is possibly TRBD1 (6 bases). This CDR3 spans 16 amino acids. Germline V gene sequence: CDR1 SGHTA, CDR2 FQGTGA. V lost 5 bases and J 1 base, leaving 16 bases between the germline ends. This CDR3 is CASSPQQGWGTDTQYF. CDR3 nucleotide sequence: TGTGCCAGCAGCCCTCAACAGGGTTGGGGCACAGATACGCAGTATTTT.

This clonotype was counted many times. The rearrangement joins TRBV2 to TRBJ2-5; 10 bases fit TRBD2. Germline V lookup: CDR1 SNHLY, CDR2 FYNNEI. The CDR3 totals 14 residues. V lost 7 bases, J lost 3 bases, and 5 bases stayed unmatched. The CDR3 DNA follows: TGTGCCAGCAAGACCGGGACTAGCGAAGAGACCCAGTACTTC. Its translation is CASKTGTSEETQYF.

The J gene is TRBJ2-2, the V gene TRBV9; possible D gene TRBD2, 6 bases. The ends were cut back, 3 bases at V and 0 bases at J, with 12 bases in the middle. Germline V lookup: CDR1 SGDLS, CDR2 YYNGEE. The CDR3 totals 16 residues. This CDR3 is CASSALPGANTGELFF. The CDR3, as DNA: TGTGCCAGCAGCGCCCTTCCGGGGGCGAACACCGGGGAGCTGTTTTTT.

This clonotype was observed at least ten times. The rearrangement uses TRBV12-3 or TRBV12-4 and TRBJ1-2, with D hard to call. The CDR3 sequence is 14 residues long. The V gene lost 3 bases and the J gene lost 7 bases, with 15 bases spanning the gap. Written as DNA, the CDR3 is TGTGCCAGCAGTTTTGGGGTTGGGCCCGGTGGCTACACCTTC. It specifies CASSFGVGPGGYTF.

Many counts were recorded for this clonotype. The chain carries TRBV11-2 and TRBJ2-7, with 7 bases aligning to TRBD1. Per the germline V gene, CDR1 is SGHAT and CDR2 is FQNNGV. V trimming: 5 bases; J trimming: 3 bases; junction bases outside the gene matches: 7. The CDR3 extends over 14 amino acids. The CDR3 DNA sequence: TGTGCCAGCAGCGTAGCAGGGGGAGTCTACGAGCAGTACTTC. This gives the protein CASSVAGGVYEQYF.

This clonotype has a count of ten or more. The V call is TRBV24-1, the J call TRBJ1-5; D not certain. The CDR3 runs 14 residues. The V and J ends lost 4 bases and 3 bases respectively, with 9 bases between them. The germline gives CDR1 KGHDR, CDR2 SFDVKD. This CDR3 reads CATSEDGSNQPQHF. CDR3 nucleotide sequence: TGTGCCACCAGTGAAGACGGTTCCAATCAGCCCCAGCATTTT.

The sample holds a few counts of this clonotype. The CDR3 sequence: CSVSGGLGRNYGYTF. The CDR3 DNA is TGCAGCGTCTCCGGGGGGCTTGGTCGTAACTATGGCTACACCTTC. The chain couples TRBV29-1 to TRBJ1-2; D may be TRBD1 (6 bases). Germline V gives CDR1 SQVTM, CDR2 ANQGSEA. CDR3 length equals 15 residues. Trimming shortened V by 6 bases and J by 1 base, and 18 bases separated the two germline ends.

This clonotype was seen at least ten times. The V gene is TRBV27, the J gene TRBJ1-1; D is uncertain. The V gene lost 3 bases and the J gene lost 4 bases, with 15 bases spanning the gap. CDR1 MNHEY and CDR2 SMNVEV come from the germline V gene (reference sequence). This CDR3 spans 15 amino acids. The CDR3 sequence: CASSFRAPKSTEAFF. The CDR3 nucleotides are TGTGCCAGCAGTTTCCGGGCCCCAAAGAGCACTGAAGCTTTCTTT.

This clonotype came up many times. The rearrangement links TRBV12-3 or TRBV12-4 to TRBJ2-2; D call uncertain. Trimming took 4 bases from V and 6 from J, leaving 24 bases between them. This CDR3 has 18 amino acids. The CDR3 DNA follows: TGTGCCAGCAGTTCCCCGATCAAGGGTTCTGGGGATCCCGGGGAGCTGTTTTTT. This translates into CASSSPIKGSGDPGELFF.

The table lists this clonotype with many counts. The chain couples TRBV7-3 to TRBJ2-1; the D gene is possibly TRBD2 (6 bases). The V and J ends lost 0 bases and 3 bases respectively, with 12 bases between them. The CDR3 contains 16 residues. Germline lookup yields CDR1 SGHTA and CDR2 FQGTGA. The CDR3 loop reads CASSLTFSGNYNEQFF. CDR3 nucleotides: TGTGCCAGCAGCTTAACGTTTAGCGGCAACTACAATGAGCAGTTCTTC.

This clonotype was observed at least ten times. The rearrangement links TRBV12-3 or TRBV12-4 to TRBJ2-1, with a possible D match to TRBD1 (6 bases). This CDR3 spans 16 amino acids. V was shortened by 2 bases and J by 5 bases, with 16 bases between the two germline ends. CDR3 nucleotide sequence: TGTGCCAGCAGTTTAAGGAGAGGGGGATGGAACAATGAGCAGTTCTTC. Its protein is CASSLRRGGWNNEQFF.

This clonotype was detected a few times. V gene TRBV7-9 combines with J gene TRBJ2-7; the D gene is possibly TRBD2 (5 bases). V was pared by 2 bases and J by 0 bases, with 11 bases between. Germline loops: CDR1 SEHNR, CDR2 FQNEAQ (reference sequence). The CDR3 totals 15 residues. In DNA form, the CDR3 reads TGTGCCAGCAGCTTAATTCGAGGGAACTCCTACGAGCAGTACTTC. Residues: CASSLIRGNSYEQYF.

This clonotype was seen a few times. J is TRBJ1-6 and V is TRBV10-2, with 8 bases identical to TRBD1. CDR1 is WSHSY, CDR2 SAAADI, per germline. J gave up 17 bases and V 2 bases, and 14 bases lay outside the gene matches. The CDR3 is 15 residues long. CDR3 protein: CASSEKTGAKRDFHF. In nucleotides, the CDR3 is TGCGCCAGCAGTGAGAAGACAGGGGCGAAACGGGATTTCCACTTT.

This clonotype has ten or more counts. The chain carries TRBV28 and TRBJ2-1; 14 nucleotides line up with TRBD2. Germline V gene data show CDR1 as MDHEN and CDR2 as SYDVKM. With 3 bases clipped from V and 6 bases from J, the junction kept 10 bases outside the gene matches. There are 18 residues in the CDR3. The chain's CDR3 is CASSFTPGLAGVGNEQFF. The CDR3, as DNA: TGTGCCAGCAGTTTCACCCCGGGACTAGCGGGAGTTGGCAATGAGCAGTTCTTC.

This clonotype turned up a few times. This chain links TRBV19 with TRBJ1-1, with 7 nucleotides matching TRBD1. V gave up 10 bases and J gave up 10 bases; unmatched junction bases: 12. Germline V lookup: CDR1 LNHDA, CDR2 SQIVND (reference sequence). This CDR3 comprises 12 residues. CDR3 sequence: CATSGGAGGAFF. As DNA, the CDR3 is TGTGCCACCTCGGGCGGGGCAGGGGGAGCTTTCTTT.

Ten or more counts support this clonotype. The chain employs TRBV2 and TRBJ2-5, with a weak D call TRBD1 (5 bases). CDR1 is SNHLY and CDR2 is FYNNEI in the germline V gene. The V gene lost 3 bases and the J gene lost 7 bases, with 15 bases spanning the gap. This CDR3 comprises 14 residues. CDR3 amino acids: CASSDDMGRGTQYF. CDR3 nucleotide sequence: TGTGCCAGCAGTGACGATATGGGAAGGGGGACCCAGTACTTC.

This clonotype was detected many times. The chain carries TRBV20-1 and TRBJ2-1, with no clear D. V dropped 3 bases and J dropped 0 bases, with 9 bases sitting between them. Germline V gene lookup returns CDR1 DFQATT and CDR2 SNEGSKA (reference sequence). This CDR3 is 14 amino acids long. The DNA for the CDR3 is TGCAGTGCTAGGGCCAGCAGCTCCTACAATGAGCAGTTCTTC. Translated: CSARASSSYNEQFF.

The V gene is TRBV2, the J gene TRBJ2-6; no reliable D call. Trimming left V 2 bases short and J 0 bases short, with 11 bases between. CDR1 is SNHLY, CDR2 FYNNEI, per germline. The CDR3 has 17 amino acids. The CDR3 region is CASSEYGAASGANVLTF. The CDR3, as DNA: TGTGCCAGCAGTGAATACGGAGCAGCCTCTGGGGCCAACGTCCTGACTTTC.

This clonotype appeared a few times. J is TRBJ1-4 and V is TRBV6-9, with TRBD1 matching 9 bases. CDR3 length: 14 residues. Trimming took 3 bases from V and 14 from J; bases not matched to a gene: 10. Germline assignment: CDR1 MNHGY and CDR2 SVAAGI. The CDR3 protein is CASSYGGDRGFLFF. In DNA, the CDR3 is TGTGCCAGCAGTTACGGTGGCGACAGGGGGTTTCTGTTTTTT.

The chain joins TRBV7-8 to TRBJ1-2; TRBD1 aligns across 7 bases. CDR3 length: 15 residues. CDR1 and CDR2 from the germline V gene are SGHVS and FQNEAQ. V trimming: 5 bases; J trimming: 8 bases; junction bases outside the gene matches: 14. CDR3: CASSARVRQGVGYTF. The CDR3 DNA reads as TGTGCCAGCAGCGCAAGGGTGCGACAGGGTGTCGGCTACACCTTC.

This clonotype showed up many times. The J gene is TRBJ1-1, the V gene TRBV12-3 or TRBV12-4; D unclear. Trimming removed 5 bases at V and 5 bases at J, with 12 bases between. The CDR3 runs 13 residues. The CDR3 protein is CASSPYGPTEAFF. The CDR3 nucleotides are TGTGCCAGCAGTCCTTATGGGCCAACTGAAGCTTTCTTT.

This clonotype was seen ten or more times. The chain combines TRBV11-2 with TRBJ2-1; TRBD1 aligns across 8 bases. CDR3 length: 14 amino acids. The V and J ends lost 2 bases and 9 bases, in that order; junction bases with no gene match: 6. Germline V lookup: CDR1 SGHAT, CDR2 FQNNGV. The CDR3 sequence is CASSLLTGGGEQFF. CDR3 nucleotides: TGTGCCAGCAGCTTATTAACAGGGGGTGGTGAGCAGTTCTTC. Combining the CDR3 with reference TRBV11-2 and TRBJ2-1 gives the whole variable domain EAGVAQSPRYKIIEKRQSVAFWCNPISGHATLYWYQQILGQGPKLLIQFQNNGVVDDSQLPKDRFSAERLKGVDSTLKIQPAKLEDSAVYLCASSLLTGGGEQFFGPGTRLTVL.

Ten or more counts support this clonotype. The J gene is TRBJ2-1, the V gene TRBV24-1; possible D gene TRBD2, 7 bases. CDR1 and CDR2 (germline): KGHDR, SFDVKD. This CDR3 contains 16 residues. The V gene lost 4 bases and the J gene lost 5 bases, with 17 bases spanning the gap. The chain's CDR3 is CATSDKRRGRDNEQFF. The CDR3 DNA reads TGTGCCACCAGTGACAAACGGCGGGGGCGGGACAATGAGCAGTTCTTC.